This TCR beta chain was found in a study of T cells in Graves' hyperthyroidism and ophthalmopathy. Study context: Peripheral blood was acquired at first diagnosis, ahead of any therapy whatsoever.

Regarding the study as a whole: From stable hyperthyroidism, ophthalmopathy was separated by a 13 V-J model.

This clonotype was observed at least ten times. Its specificity is not known. TCR beta CDR3 regions were amplified from RNA. HTBI primers were used for first-round RT-PCR of the TCR CDR3. Using its own MiXCR run on the multiplex PCR reads, TCRdb lists one record per CDR3 protein. This repertoire shows a few hundred thousand distinct CDR3 sequences, around 15% found once; its top ten account for approximately 13%. The CDR3 is 16 amino acids. CDR1 and CDR2 from the germline V gene are SQVTM and ANQGSEA. V was shortened by 0 bases and J by 3 bases, with 16 bases between the two germline ends. This TCR came from a woman between 40 and 55 years old with Graves' hyperthyroidism. What was sequenced was blood. J is TRBJ2-3 and V is TRBV29-1, with D hard to call. CDR3 amino acids: CSVEDHVRQQTDTQYF. CDR3 in DNA: TGCAGCGTTGAAGATCATGTTCGGCAGCAAACAGATACGCAGTATTTT.